Below are 8 T cell receptor beta chains sequenced from a single sample in a study of cytomegalovirus exposure and HLA in healthy donors. PCR amplification relied on 60 Vbeta primers (plus 13 Jbeta primers). Using immunoSEQ multiplex PCR, the repertoire was profiled, and TCRdb retains in-frame clones only, with some absent. The data hold around 160,000 clones, with roughly 79% observed a single time. Material for sequencing was PBMCs. These TCRs come from a male donor in good health and CMV-seropositive.

J is TRBJ1-2 and V is TRBV30; possible D gene TRBD1, 5 bases. Germline V lookup: CDR1 GTSNPN, CDR2 SVGIG (reference sequence). The ends were cut back, 0 bases at V and 7 bases at J, with 12 bases in the middle. The CDR3 runs to 13 residues. This CDR3 is CAWSVTGESGYTF. CDR3 sequence (DNA): TGTGCCTGGAGTGTAACGGGGGAATCTGGCTACACCTTC.

This chain joins TRBV5-1 and TRBJ1-2; D possibly corresponds to TRBD1 (5 bases). CDR3 length: 14 residues. Looked up from germline, CDR1 is SGHRS and CDR2 is YFSETQ. V dropped 4 bases and J dropped 0 bases, with 10 bases sitting between them. The CDR3 loop reads CASSNPGANYGYTF. The CDR3 region has the DNA TGCGCCAGCAGCAACCCGGGGGCTAACTATGGCTACACCTTC.

V is TRBV19 and J is TRBJ1-3; TRBD1 aligns across 9 bases. The ends lost 5 bases at V and 2 bases at J; junction bases unmatched: 7. The CDR3 has 16 residues. Looked up from germline, CDR1 is LNHDA and CDR2 is SQIVND (reference sequence). This chain's CDR3 is CASSRGQGIAGNTIYF. CDR3 nucleotide sequence: TGTGCCAGTAGTCGCGGACAGGGGATCGCTGGAAACACCATATATTTT. Supplemented by reference TRBV19 and TRBJ1-3, the full variable domain reads DGGITQSPKYLFRKEGQNVTLSCEQNLNHDAMYWYRQDPGQGLRLIYYSQIVNDFQKGDIAEGYSVSREKKESFPLTVTSAQKNPTAFYLCASSRGQGIAGNTIYFGEGSWLTVV.

This clone was seen a handful of times. The chain couples TRBV5-5 to TRBJ1-1; D is perhaps TRBD1 (5 bases). Germline V gives CDR1 SGHKS, CDR2 YYEKEE (reference sequence). Trimming shortened V by 6 bases and J by 1 base, and 16 bases separated the two germline ends. The CDR3 loop spans 15 amino acids. CDR3 amino acids: CASNEARRGNTEAFF. The CDR3 DNA follows: TGTGCCAGCAACGAGGCGAGGAGGGGGAACACTGAAGCTTTCTTT.

The chain is built from TRBV6-1 and TRBJ1-1; 7 positions agree with TRBD1. The CDR3 consists of 14 residues. CDR1 MNHNS and CDR2 SASEGT come from the germline V gene. V lost 4 bases and J lost 7; bases outside the gene matches: 9. CDR3 nucleotide sequence: TGTGCCAGCAGTGGGCAACAGGGGTGGGGTGAAGCTTTCTTT. This codes for CASSGQQGWGEAFF.

CDR3 in DNA: TGTGCCAGCAGCCAAGATATCAGCGGGGAGAGCACAGATACGCAGTATTTT. Amino acids: CASSQDISGESTDTQYF. The chain uses TRBV4-2 and TRBJ2-3; 7 bases fit TRBD2. J was trimmed by 0 bases and V by 0 bases; bases with no gene match: 6. Germline lookup yields CDR1 LGHNA and CDR2 YNFKEQ. The CDR3 has 17 amino acids.

The chain employs TRBV27 and TRBJ1-2, with D hard to call. CDR1 and CDR2 (germline): MNHEY, SMNVEV (reference sequence). The CDR3 is 13 residues long. Trimming removed 4 bases at V and 1 base at J, with 7 bases between. This CDR3 reads CASSSGVNYGYTF. CDR3 bases: TGTGCCAGCAGTTCCGGGGTTAACTATGGCTACACCTTC.

V gene TRBV7-9 combines with J gene TRBJ2-2; TRBD1 agrees at 11 bases. V lost 3 bases and J lost 4; bases outside the gene matches: 4. Germline CDR1 is SEHNR and CDR2 is FQNEAQ (reference sequence). CDR3 length: 16 amino acids. The CDR3 region is CASSFPGTGGTGELFF. DNA of the CDR3: TGTGCCAGCAGCTTCCCCGGGACAGGGGGCACCGGGGAGCTGTTTTTT.